This record covers a single TCR beta chain. This record comes from a study of T-cell reconstitution after alpha-beta-depleted transplantation in children. Unique molecular identifiers featured in how the TCRbeta library was prepared. MiXCR was run by TCRdb on the PCR reads, yielding one entry per CDR3 protein. The repertoire holds about 610,000 distinct CDR3 sequences, with 10% as singletons. Germline assignment: CDR1 DFQATT and CDR2 SNEGSKA (reference sequence). This CDR3 spans 10 amino acids. The J gene is TRBJ2-1, the V gene TRBV20-1; D gene unclear. The receptor was isolated from a human donor who donated a stem cell graft to a child with acute myeloid leukemia. This sample comprised PBMCs from the stem cell graft donor, obtained from the stem cell graft. The CDR3 here is CSPLDSEQFF. The CDR3 bases are TGCAGCCCGCTAGATAGTGAGCAGTTCTTC.